This T cell receptor (beta chain) is from a study of blood T cell repertoires in COVID-19 (dated by TCRdb to 2020 to 2022). In the study overall: Samples from collaborators originated in the United States, Italy and Spain and spanned both the acute and convalescent phases of COVID-19. The prospective study material was composed of cDNA or gDNA derived from T cells, B-cell-depleted T cells, or PBMCs. Subjects who had been exposed to COVID-19, were actively infected with it, or had recovered from it provided the deeply sampled blood TCRbeta repertoires that made up the dataset. The repertoires were released in a freely available public database intended as a resource for research on the immune response to SARS-CoV-2. The samples were drawn from two sources: the first 160 participants of the ongoing ImmuneRACE study, and approximately 1,300 subjects contributed by 6 global collaborators. Nearly every sample came with metadata listing a de-identified subject ID, COVID-19 status, age in years and sex. Where available, HLA class I and class II types were obtained from metadata supplied by the sample provider rather than from assay-based typing. Overall study outcomes, separate from this receptor: Clinical and demographic metadata were provided uncurated, with the amount varying by source and participant.

TCRbeta CDR3 regions were amplified from genomic DNA using the immunoSEQ Assay, a bias-controlled multiplex PCR. Per the source publication's procedure: The number of nucleated cells in each sample was estimated from the amplification of reference gene primers within the assay. To quantify the absolute abundance of each unique TCRbeta CDR3 rearrangement, sequence reads were collapsed and filtered. Productive Simpson clonality was computed per sample as the square root of Simpson's diversity index over productive rearrangements. The immuneACCESS repertoire file appears here via TCRdb, limited to in-frame rearrangements. These files lack a portion of the clones; in checked studies, under half of the deficit traces to unresolved V genes, and the cause of the others is not known. V and J calls plus clone size are reproduced from that table; the DNA served to infer D and trimming. This sample gives 400,000 to 500,000 clones in total; roughly 88% of them show up just once. The ten largest clones capture approximately 1.4% of the sample.

Each collaborating institution followed its own protocols to collect whole blood in K2EDTA tubes. Collaborator samples were shipped for TCRbeta analysis as frozen whole blood, isolated PBMCs, or DNA extracted from either sample type. The junction shows trimming of 2 bases on V and 2 bases on J, plus 10 bases between the germline ends. The germline V gene specifies MNHEY as CDR1 and SVGAGI as CDR2. The CDR3 starts with the cysteine, ends with the phenylalanine, and has 14 residues. The read is trimmed to its CDR3 DNA, 42 bases read in frame from base 1. Comments on this clone: Its binding antigen is unknown. No base-level quality is on record; no much larger clone is a single base apart.

The sequence links TRBV6-5 to TRBJ2-7; a tentative D call is TRBD2 (5 bases match). The specimen was peripheral blood. The origin of this receptor is a woman younger than 45 with active or convalescent COVID-19. DNA sequence: TGTGCCAGCAGTTACAGCCCCGGGGCCTACGAGCAGTACTTC. It codes for CASSYSPGAYEQYF.